These 8 T cell receptor beta chains were all obtained from the same sample, sequenced in a study of low-dose radiotherapy and immunotherapy resistance in tumors. Primers targeting TRAV and TRBV primed first-strand cDNA, covering alpha and beta chains. TCR amplification involved about 18 PCR cycles with a constant-region primer and V-primer adapter. TCRdb re-called the reads through MiXCR, storing one row per CDR3 protein. This table holds fewer than 95,000 distinct CDR3 sequences, 9.4% found once. The time point is: before trial treatment. The source material was PBMCs, sampled before treatment. These receptors were taken from a male donor with prostate cancer.

This clonotype has at least ten counts. The gene calls are TRBV29-1 and TRBJ2-6; no reliable D call. The germline V gene has CDR1 SQVTM and CDR2 ANQGSEA. V was pared by 4 bases and J by 3 bases, with 4 bases between. This CDR3 region has 12 residues. CDR3 amino acids: CSVGDGANVLTF. The CDR3 DNA is TGCAGCGTTGGGGATGGGGCCAACGTCCTGACTTTC.

The rearrangement joins TRBV7-3 to TRBJ1-1; weak D call: TRBD1 (6 bases). CDR3 size: 14 residues. CDR1 is SGHTA and CDR2 is FQGTGA in the germline V gene. Trimming stripped 2 bases from V and 5 bases from J, with 12 bases between. In nucleotides, the CDR3 is TGTGCCAGCAGCTTATCCCCAGGGGCTACTGAAGCTTTCTTT. Translation: CASSLSPGATEAFF.

This clonotype has a count of ten or more. The chain is built from TRBV20-1 and TRBJ2-5, with a possible D match to TRBD1 (5 bases). This CDR3 spans 17 amino acids. V was shortened by 1 base and J by 1 base, with 19 bases between the two germline ends. Germline assignment: CDR1 DFQATT and CDR2 SNEGSKA (reference sequence). The CDR3 nucleotides read TGCAGTGCTAGAGTTACAGGAGAGGCGACAGTCCAAGAGACCCAGTACTTC. It encodes CSARVTGEATVQETQYF.

This clonotype has a count of ten or more. This sequence joins TRBV12-3 or TRBV12-4 and TRBJ1-1; TRBD1 might be the D (6 bases). The CDR3 covers 12 residues. V lost 2 bases and J lost 9, with 10 bases in between. The CDR3 is CASSLRQAKAFF. The CDR3 DNA reads TGTGCCAGCAGTTTACGACAGGCCAAAGCTTTCTTT.

The table lists this clonotype with many counts. This rearrangement joins TRBV19 to TRBJ1-1, with a tentative D call TRBD1 (5 bases). CDR3 length equals 12 residues. CDR1 is LNHDA and CDR2 is SQIVND in the germline V gene (reference sequence). The V end was cut by 7 bases, the J end by 4 bases, with 10 bases between. CDR3 residues: CASTLTGTEAFF. The CDR3 DNA sequence: TGTGCCAGTACCCTTACAGGCACTGAAGCTTTCTTT.

The chain is built from TRBV5-4 and TRBJ1-1; weak D call: TRBD1 (6 bases). The V end lost 3 bases, the J end lost 1 base, and 13 bases lay between the germline ends. The CDR3 has 15 amino acids. Germline-derived CDR1 and CDR2 are SGHNT and YYREEE (reference sequence). CDR3 nucleotide sequence: TGTGCCAGCAGCTGGGGTGACAGGAGGAACACTGAAGCTTTCTTT. Protein sequence: CASSWGDRRNTEAFF.

This clonotype was seen many times. The chain combines TRBV20-1 with TRBJ2-7; perhaps TRBD2 as D (5 bases). Germline CDR1 DFQATT, CDR2 SNEGSKA (reference sequence). V was cut by 3 bases and J by 2 bases, with 11 bases left in between. The CDR3 sequence is 13 residues long. The CDR3 sequence is CSARGPSPYEQYF. CDR3 coding DNA: TGCAGTGCTAGGGGTCCTAGCCCCTACGAGCAGTACTTC.

This clonotype was picked up many times. The chain joins TRBV3-1 to TRBJ2-6; D gene uncertain. This CDR3 spans 15 amino acids. The V gene's germline CDR1 is LGHDT and CDR2 YNNKEL (reference sequence). Between the trimmed V and J ends, which lost 0 bases and 3 bases, there was a span of 6 bases. The CDR3 coding sequence is TGTGCCAGCAGCCAAGATATAAGTGGGGCCAACGTCCTGACTTTC. It codes for CASSQDISGANVLTF. Combining the CDR3 with reference TRBV3-1 and TRBJ2-6 gives the whole variable domain DTAVSQTPKYLVTQMGNDKSIKCEQNLGHDTMYWYKQDSKKFLKIMFSYNNKELIINETVPNRFSPKSPDKAHLNLHINSLELGDSAVYFCASSQDISGANVLTFGAGSRLTVL.